A single sample is the source of the 14 T cell receptor beta chains below, sequenced in a study of neurological immune-mediated disorders. From the 5' RACE reads, TCRdb called clonotypes with MiXCR, one entry per CDR3 protein. This table holds more than 45,000 distinct CDR3 sequences, around 3.1% found once. What was sequenced was PBMCs. The origin of the receptors is a man aged 40-49 years with multiple sclerosis.

To note about this clonotype: The junction shows a germline mismatch at one end, possibly a read error. This chain connects TRBV20-1 to TRBJ1-5; 9 nucleotides line up with TRBD1. In germline, CDR1 is DFQATT, CDR2 SNEGSKA (reference sequence). The CDR3 length is 15 residues. DNA of the CDR3: TGCAGTGCTCTTCACAGGGGGCCGGGCAATCAGCCCCAGAATTTT. It encodes CSALHRGPGNQPQNF.

This clonotype was seen ten or more times. In nucleotides, the CDR3 is TGTGCCAGCAGCCTGCCGGGACAGGGATCCTACGAGCAGTACTTC. It translates to CASSLPGQGSYEQYF. The chain couples TRBV3-1 to TRBJ2-7, with 9 bases fitting TRBD1. In germline, CDR1 is LGHDT, CDR2 YNNKEL (reference sequence). The CDR3 covers 15 residues. J lost 1 base, V lost 4 bases, and 5 bases had no gene match.

This clonotype was observed many times. The genes are TRBV9 and TRBJ2-2; D call uncertain. Germline loops: CDR1 SGDLS, CDR2 YYNGEE. V was pared by 0 bases and J by 4 bases, with 7 bases between. The CDR3 consists of 14 residues. CDR3 region: CASSVAQVTGELFF. CDR3 bases: TGTGCCAGCAGCGTAGCGCAGGTCACCGGGGAGCTGTTTTTT. Filled out from reference TRBV9 and TRBJ2-2, the complete variable domain reads DSGVTQTPKHLITATGQRVTLRCSPRSGDLSVYWYQQSLDQGLQFLIQYYNGEERAKGNILERFSAQQFPDLHSELNLSSLELGDSALYFCASSVAQVTGELFFGEGSRLTVL.

This clonotype has ten or more counts. J is TRBJ2-3 and V is TRBV12-3 or TRBV12-4; either TRBD1 or TRBD2 may supply D (5 bases each). The CDR3 sequence is 14 residues long. Trimming cost V 5 bases and J 8 bases, with 17 bases left between them. The CDR3 region has the DNA TGTGCCAGCAGTCCGGGACCGACAACTGGTACGCAGTATTTT. It codes for CASSPGPTTGTQYF.

This clonotype was seen at least ten times. The chain recombines TRBV9 with TRBJ1-3; D not resolved. CDR1 and CDR2 from the germline V gene are SGDLS and YYNGEE. Trimming took 0 bases from V and 0 from J, leaving 10 bases between them. CDR3 length: 16 residues. The DNA for the CDR3 is TGTGCCAGCAGCGTAGCCCGGGAATTCTCTGGAAACACCATATATTTT. It specifies CASSVAREFSGNTIYF. Using reference TRBV9 and TRBJ1-3 for the parts outside the CDR3, the full variable domain is DSGVTQTPKHLITATGQRVTLRCSPRSGDLSVYWYQQSLDQGLQFLIQYYNGEERAKGNILERFSAQQFPDLHSELNLSSLELGDSALYFCASSVAREFSGNTIYFGEGSWLTVV.

This clonotype was counted ten times or more. The chain combines TRBV7-9 with TRBJ1-2, with a possible D match to TRBD1 (5 bases). Germline lookup yields CDR1 SEHNR and CDR2 FQNEAQ (reference sequence). The V gene lost 4 bases and the J gene lost 4 bases, with 7 bases spanning the gap. The CDR3 totals 12 residues. Here the CDR3 reads CASSSGTYGYTF. The CDR3 DNA follows: TGTGCCAGCAGCTCAGGGACCTATGGCTACACCTTC. The complete variable domain, with remaining parts taken from reference TRBV7-9 and TRBJ1-2, reads DTGVSQNPRHKITKRGQNVTFRCDPISEHNRLYWYRQTLGQGPEFLTYFQNEAQLEKSRLLSDRFSAERPKGSFSTLEIQRTEQGDSAMYLCASSSGTYGYTFGSGTRLTVV.

This clonotype was recorded at least ten times. This sequence joins TRBV3-1 and TRBJ1-5; D might be TRBD1 (5 bases). This CDR3 spans 19 amino acids. Deletions cut 5 bases from V and 0 bases from J, with 23 bases between. Per the germline V gene, CDR1 is LGHDT and CDR2 is YNNKEL (reference sequence). This CDR3 is CASSYSAGPGGYSNQPQHF. DNA of the CDR3: TGTGCCAGCAGCTACTCAGCAGGACCCGGGGGTTATAGCAATCAGCCCCAGCATTTT.

In this sample, this clonotype turned up many times. The chain is built from TRBV18 and TRBJ2-1; 7 bases match TRBD2. V was clipped by 3 bases and J by 2 bases; unmatched bases: 4. The CDR3 has 15 residues. Per germline, CDR1 KGHSH and CDR2 LQKENI. The CDR3 loop reads CASSPEAGPYNEQFF. The CDR3 nucleotides are TGTGCCAGCTCACCCGAAGCGGGGCCCTACAATGAGCAGTTCTTC.

The sample holds many counts of this clonotype. The CDR3 reads CASRRLEGGRETQYF. The CDR3 DNA sequence: TGTGCCAGCAGACGCCTGGAGGGGGGGCGTGAGACCCAGTACTTC. The V call is TRBV12-3 or TRBV12-4, the J call TRBJ2-5; D possibly corresponds to TRBD2 (7 bases). The CDR3 sequence is 15 residues long. Trimming cost V 6 bases and J 5 bases, with 19 bases left between them.

This clonotype was recorded at least ten times. V gene TRBV30 combines with J gene TRBJ2-3, with no clear D. The germline V gene has CDR1 GTSNPN and CDR2 SVGIG (reference sequence). Trimming removed 0 bases at V and 6 bases at J, with 4 bases between. The CDR3 covers 11 residues. CDR3 region: CAWSVGDTQYF. The CDR3 region has the DNA TGTGCCTGGAGTGTAGGGGATACGCAGTATTTT.

In this sample, this clonotype turned up many times. The genes are TRBV20-1 and TRBJ2-7, with 8 bases fitting TRBD2. The V gene end was trimmed by 4 bases and the J gene end by 2 bases; junction bases not matched to a gene: 10. Germline-derived CDR1 and CDR2 are DFQATT and SNEGSKA (reference sequence). The CDR3 loop spans 15 amino acids. The CDR3 bases are TGCAGTGCTACCGGGGTGCCTAGCGGGCCCTACGAGCAGTACTTC. It is translated as CSATGVPSGPYEQYF.

Many counts were recorded for this clonotype. The chain joins TRBV29-1 to TRBJ1-2; 9 bases fit TRBD1. Per germline, CDR1 SQVTM and CDR2 ANQGSEA. The CDR3 spans 15 residues. J lost 4 bases, V lost 3 bases, and 9 bases had no gene match. The CDR3 sequence: CSVEGTGGAFYGYTF. The CDR3 DNA reads TGCAGCGTTGAGGGCACAGGGGGCGCCTTCTATGGCTACACCTTC.

In this sample, this clonotype turned up a few times. A read error may produce the germline difference seen at one junction end. The chain couples TRBV5-1 to TRBJ1-6, with TRBD1 matching over 8 bases. In germline, CDR1 is SGHRS, CDR2 YFSETQ. CDR3 length equals 14 residues. CDR3 nucleotides: TGCGCCAGCAGCTTACGACAGGGGAATTCACCCCTCAACTTT. Translating gives CASSLRQGNSPLNF.

This clonotype was seen many times. CDR3 amino acids: CASGGESSGNTIYF. The CDR3 coding sequence is TGCGCCAGCGGGGGAGAGAGCTCTGGAAACACCATATATTTT. The chain employs TRBV5-1 and TRBJ1-3, with D perhaps matching TRBD1 (5 bases). There are 14 residues in the CDR3. Germline V gene lookup returns CDR1 SGHRS and CDR2 YFSETQ. Trimming cost V 7 bases and J 0 bases, with 11 bases left between them.